The rows below give T cell receptor beta chains drawn from one sample of a study of blood T cell repertoires in COVID-19. Data came from immunoSEQ multiplex PCR; TCRdb stores just in-frame clones and leaves some out. The profile shows about 240,000 clones, approximately 86% of them singletons. Sequencing was carried out using peripheral blood. The receptor set was obtained from a woman in her 70s with active or convalescent COVID-19. Each CDR3 is given with its conserved first and last residue. A D gene is named only where the DNA matches it firmly. Size is omitted from some rows. Given values are once, few, many or a class for expanded clones.

v_gene: TRBV3-1/TRBV3-2; d_gene: TRBD1; j_gene: TRBJ1-2; abundance: -; CDR3aa: CASSQGTGTVIAGGYTF; CDR3nt: TGTGCCAGCAGCCAAGGGACCGGGACAGTTATTGCAGGGGGCTACACCTTC
v_gene: TRBV19; d_gene: TRBD1; j_gene: TRBJ2-7; abundance: -; CDR3aa: CASSIRQTGQGAYEQYF; CDR3nt: TGTGCCAGTAGTATAAGGCAAACAGGACAGGGGGCCTACGAGCAGTACTTC
v_gene: TRBV14; d_gene: -; j_gene: TRBJ2-5; abundance: few; CDR3aa: CASSTRAFLQEMEETQYF; CDR3nt: TGTGCCAGCAGCACCCGAGCGTTCCTACAGGAAATGGAAGAGACCCAGTACTTC
v_gene: TRBV29-1; d_gene: -; j_gene: TRBJ1-3; abundance: -; CDR3aa: CSLRHGNTIYF; CDR3nt: TGCTCCCTCAGACATGGAAACACCATATATTTT
v_gene: TRBV19; d_gene: -; j_gene: TRBJ1-1; abundance: once; CDR3aa: CASNQVPNTEAFF; CDR3nt: TGTGCCAGTAATCAGGTGCCGAACACTGAAGCTTTCTTT
v_gene: TRBV5-1; d_gene: -; j_gene: TRBJ1-1; abundance: -; CDR3aa: CASSLQEGTEAFF; CDR3nt: TGCGCCAGCAGTCTTCAGGAAGGCACTGAAGCTTTCTTT
v_gene: TRBV27; d_gene: TRBD1; j_gene: TRBJ1-2; abundance: -; CDR3aa: CASSYRQGYGYTF; CDR3nt: TGTGCCAGCAGTTACCGACAGGGCTACGGCTACACCTTC
v_gene: TRBV5-8; d_gene: TRBD1; j_gene: TRBJ2-7; abundance: once; CDR3aa: CASSLEQGFDEQYF; CDR3nt: TGTGCCAGCAGCTTGGAACAGGGGTTCGACGAGCAGTACTTC
v_gene: TRBV2; d_gene: -; j_gene: TRBJ2-5; abundance: -; CDR3aa: CASSARTVLQETQYF; CDR3nt: TGTGCCAGCAGCGCCCGGACAGTGCTCCAAGAGACCCAGTACTTC
v_gene: TRBV9; d_gene: TRBD1; j_gene: TRBJ1-3; abundance: once; CDR3aa: CASSAGGSGGNTIYF; CDR3nt: TGTGCCAGCAGCGCAGGGGGCTCGGGGGGAAACACCATATATTTT
v_gene: TRBV19; d_gene: -; j_gene: TRBJ1-5; abundance: -; CDR3aa: CASSNSGMYSNQPQHF; CDR3nt: TGTGCCAGTAGTAATTCAGGGATGTATAGCAATCAGCCCCAGCATTTT
v_gene: TRBV7-8; d_gene: -; j_gene: TRBJ1-5; abundance: -; CDR3aa: CASSLEGRSEKHF; CDR3nt: TGTGCCAGCAGCTTGGAGGGACGGTCGGAAAAACATTTT
v_gene: TRBV5-3; d_gene: TRBD1; j_gene: TRBJ1-3; abundance: -; CDR3aa: CARSYDRVSTIYF; CDR3nt: TGTGCCAGAAGTTATGACAGGGTCTCCACCATATATTTT
v_gene: TRBV27; d_gene: -; j_gene: TRBJ1-1; abundance: once; CDR3aa: CASIMNTEAFF; CDR3nt: TGTGCCAGCATCATGAACACTGAAGCTTTCTTT
v_gene: TRBV4-2; d_gene: TRBD1; j_gene: TRBJ2-5; abundance: -; CDR3aa: CASSQDLGGTGRSETQYF; CDR3nt: TGTGCCAGCAGCCAAGATCTGGGGGGGACAGGGAGGTCAGAGACCCAGTACTTC
v_gene: TRBV19; d_gene: -; j_gene: TRBJ1-4; abundance: few; CDR3aa: CASSKLQGGNEKLFF; CDR3nt: TGTGCCAGTAGCAAGCTACAGGGTGGGAATGAAAAACTGTTTTTT
v_gene: TRBV18; d_gene: TRBD1; j_gene: TRBJ2-7; abundance: -; CDR3aa: CASSSQMGTGRNEQYF; CDR3nt: TGTGCCAGCTCATCCCAGATGGGGACAGGGAGGAACGAGCAGTACTTC
v_gene: TRBV5-1; d_gene: -; j_gene: TRBJ2-3; abundance: -; CDR3aa: CASRLGEGTDTQYF; CDR3nt: TGCGCCAGCAGGCTCGGGGAGGGCACAGATACGCAGTATTTT
v_gene: TRBV10-3; d_gene: TRBD1; j_gene: TRBJ1-6; abundance: -; CDR3aa: CAIRVDRAGSPLHF; CDR3nt: TGTGCCATCAGGGTGGACAGGGCGGGCTCACCCCTCCACTTT
v_gene: TRBV10-1; d_gene: TRBD2; j_gene: TRBJ2-4; abundance: -; CDR3aa: CASSPGLAGGLAKNIQYF; CDR3nt: TGCGCCAGCTCGCCGGGACTAGCGGGGGGGCTAGCCAAAAACATTCAGTACTTC
v_gene: TRBV27; d_gene: -; j_gene: TRBJ2-1; abundance: once; CDR3aa: CASINRVNEQFF; CDR3nt: TGTGCCAGCATTAACAGGGTCAATGAGCAGTTCTTC
v_gene: TRBV27; d_gene: -; j_gene: TRBJ2-2; abundance: -; CDR3aa: CASSLGGQTAGELFF; CDR3nt: TGTGCCAGCAGTTTAGGAGGGCAAACGGCCGGGGAGCTGTTTTTT
v_gene: TRBV5-4; d_gene: -; j_gene: TRBJ2-3; abundance: -; CDR3aa: CASSFGGATGADTQYF; CDR3nt: TGTGCCAGCAGCTTCGGAGGGGCCACAGGGGCAGATACGCAGTATTTT
v_gene: TRBV4-3; d_gene: TRBD1; j_gene: TRBJ1-4; abundance: -; CDR3aa: CASSQEGAAPNEKLFF; CDR3nt: TGCGCCAGCAGCCAGGAGGGGGCCGCCCCTAATGAAAAACTGTTTTTT
v_gene: TRBV18; d_gene: TRBD1; j_gene: TRBJ1-5; abundance: -; CDR3aa: CASSRSGGNQPQHF; CDR3nt: TGTGCCAGCTCACGGTCAGGGGGTAATCAGCCCCAGCATTTT
v_gene: TRBV6-2/TRBV6-3; d_gene: TRBD1; j_gene: TRBJ2-1; abundance: -; CDR3aa: CASSYTTGGARYNEQFF; CDR3nt: TGTGCCAGCAGTTACACTACAGGGGGCGCGCGGTACAATGAGCAGTTCTTC